The 25 T cell receptor beta chains reported below all come from one sample, sequenced in a study of blood T cell repertoires in COVID-19. Only in-frame clones appear in the TCRdb table, and some are missing; sequencing was by immunoSEQ multiplex PCR. The data hold roughly 230,000 clones, with about 93% observed a single time. Sequenced: peripheral blood. These TCRs come from a man aged 30 to 39 with COVID-19, enrolled during active disease.

This clone came up once. DNA for the CDR3: TGTGCCAGCAGTCGGGACAGTCTCGAGCAGTACTTC. It specifies CASSRDSLEQYF. This chain uses TRBV9 with TRBJ2-7; 7 positions agree with TRBD1. This CDR3 comprises 12 residues. Trimming removed 5 bases from V and 6 bases from J; junction bases left unmatched: 5. Germline V lookup: CDR1 SGDLS, CDR2 YYNGEE.

The chain recombines TRBV1 with TRBJ1-2. TRBV1 is a pseudogene segment. The CDR3 is 20 residues long. CDR3 nucleotide sequence: TGCACCAGCAGCCTATACAAGGAGCAGCCCCTAATGGTTTCTAACTATGGCTACACCTTC. Translating gives CTSSLYKEQPLMVSNYGYTF.

The table lists this clone with a count of one. This chain links TRBV18 with TRBJ2-7; no clear D gene. The CDR3 covers 12 residues. Germline loops: CDR1 KGHSH, CDR2 LQKENI. V lost 2 bases, J lost 7 bases, and 9 bases lay in between. CDR3 DNA: TGTGCCAGCTCACCATCAGATCGAGAGCAGTACTTC. Translated, it gives CASSPSDREQYF.

The chain links TRBV7-9 to TRBJ1-5; 10 bases fit TRBD1. The CDR3 sequence is 15 residues long. The V and J ends lost 4 bases and 2 bases, in that order; junction bases with no gene match: 2. Germline V gives CDR1 SEHNR, CDR2 FQNEAQ (reference sequence). This chain's CDR3 is CASSSGQGGNQPQHF. Written as DNA, the CDR3 is TGTGCCAGCAGCTCCGGACAGGGGGGCAATCAGCCCCAGCATTTT.

The genes are TRBV27 and TRBJ2-1, with a weak D call TRBD1 (6 bases). Trimming stripped 5 bases from V and 0 bases from J, with 17 bases between. The CDR3 has 17 amino acids. Germline-derived CDR1 and CDR2 are MNHEY and SMNVEV (reference sequence). CDR3 amino acids: CASSITGIVSSYNEQFF. Written as DNA, the CDR3 is TGTGCCAGCAGTATCACAGGGATCGTCAGCTCCTACAATGAGCAGTTCTTC.

The genes are TRBV2 and TRBJ2-1, with D possibly being TRBD2 (5 bases). The CDR3 contains 12 residues. The germline gives CDR1 SNHLY, CDR2 FYNNEI. V was pared by 5 bases and J by 7 bases, with 9 bases between. CDR3 bases: TGTGCCAGCAGTTTAGGCGGGAATGAGCAGTTCTTC. Protein sequence: CASSLGGNEQFF.

V is TRBV29-1 and J is TRBJ1-2; TRBD1 might be the D (6 bases). V lost 3 bases and J 1 base, leaving 15 bases between the germline ends. Germline lookup yields CDR1 SQVTM and CDR2 ANQGSEA. This CDR3 comprises 15 residues. Here the CDR3 reads CSVDWIGGLNYGYTF. In nucleotides, the CDR3 is TGCAGCGTTGATTGGATCGGGGGGCTTAACTATGGCTACACCTTC.

J is TRBJ2-5 and V is TRBV24-1, with 8 bases that match TRBD1. After removal of 2 bases from V and 2 bases from J, the junction contained 3 bases not matched to a gene. Per germline, CDR1 KGHDR and CDR2 SFDVKD. The CDR3 has 15 amino acids. Here the CDR3 DNA reads TGTGCCACCAGTGATTCCGGACAGGGTCAAGAGACCCAGTACTTC. Protein sequence: CATSDSGQGQETQYF.

J is TRBJ2-7 and V is TRBV10-3, with TRBD1 as a possible D gene (6 bases). The CDR3 has 12 residues. CDR1 ENHRY and CDR2 SYGVKD come from the germline V gene. V lost 2 bases and J lost 5, with 7 bases in between. The CDR3 DNA reads as TGTGCCATCAGTGAGGAGGGGGACGAGCAGTACTTC. The encoded protein is CAISEEGDEQYF.

The rearrangement links TRBV9 to TRBJ1-1; 8 nucleotides align to TRBD1. Germline CDR1 and CDR2: SGDLS and YYNGEE. This CDR3 contains 16 residues. Trimming cost V 4 bases and J 1 base; bases outside gene matches: 9. DNA of the CDR3: TGTGCCAGCAGCCCTCGGACAGGGCCGAAGAACACTGAAGCTTTCTTT. Translating gives CASSPRTGPKNTEAFF.

The chain couples TRBV10-2 to TRBJ2-7; 7 bases are a match to TRBD1. The junction had 4 bases not matched to a gene; V was cut back by 7 bases and J by 4 bases. Germline V lookup: CDR1 WSHSY, CDR2 SAAADI. The CDR3 is 12 amino acids. This CDR3 is CASTTGAYEQYF. The CDR3 nucleotides read TGCGCCAGCACTACAGGGGCGTACGAGCAGTACTTC.

The chain couples TRBV5-1 to TRBJ2-1; D is perhaps TRBD2 (6 bases). V shed 0 bases and J shed 3 bases, with 10 bases lying between them. The CDR3 is made up of 15 amino acids. The germline CDR1 and CDR2 sequences are SGHRS and YFSETQ. The CDR3 reads CASSLERVRYNEQFF. CDR3 DNA: TGCGCCAGCAGCTTGGAGCGGGTTCGCTACAATGAGCAGTTCTTC.

This rearrangement joins TRBV10-3 to TRBJ1-3; TRBD1 matches at 8 bases. Unmatched junction bases numbered 3, after V lost 4 bases and J lost 4 bases. Germline V gene sequence: CDR1 ENHRY, CDR2 SYGVKD. This CDR3 comprises 14 residues. DNA for the CDR3: TGTGCCATCAGTGGACAGGGGTCGGGAAACACCATATATTTT. This encodes CAISGQGSGNTIYF.

The V and J genes are TRBV12-2 and TRBJ1-4; TRBD1 was called by the table and not checked on the DNA. TRBV12-2 is listed as a pseudogene. The CDR3 runs 21 residues. In DNA, the CDR3 is TGTGCAAGTCGCTCCGCGCCGGGACAGCGCGAAAGTTGTCATTTAAATGAAAAACTGTTTTTT. Translation gives CASRSAPGQRESCHLNEKLFF.

The rearrangement joins TRBV10-1 to TRBJ2-5; TRBD1 is a possible D gene (5 bases). Germline CDR1 reads WNHNN; CDR2 reads SYGVQD (reference sequence). V shed 3 bases and J shed 4 bases, with 12 bases lying between them. CDR3 length: 14 amino acids. The CDR3 DNA is TGCGCCAGCAGTGATCAGGGCTCTGGAGAGACCCAGTACTTC. Residues: CASSDQGSGETQYF.

This clone was seen once. The J gene is TRBJ2-5, the V gene TRBV6-5; weak D call: TRBD1 (6 bases). Trimming left V 5 bases short and J 4 bases short, with 17 bases between. The CDR3 runs 15 residues. From germline, CDR1 is MNHEY and CDR2 SVGAGI. CDR3 in DNA: TGTGCCAGCAGTCAAACACAGGGTCTGGGAGAGACCCAGTACTTC. Translated: CASSQTQGLGETQYF.

V and J are TRBV6-5 and TRBJ2-3, with D uncertain. The germline gives CDR1 MNHEY, CDR2 SVGAGI. V lost 6 bases and J 5 bases, leaving 9 bases between the germline ends. The CDR3 extends over 12 amino acids. The CDR3 reads CASSSTGDTQYF. The CDR3 DNA sequence: TGTGCCAGCAGCTCGACTGGAGATACGCAGTATTTT.

The genes are TRBV7-2 and TRBJ2-2; 9 bases agree with TRBD2. This CDR3 has 17 residues. The V gene end was trimmed by 4 bases and the J gene end by 8 bases; junction bases not matched to a gene: 14. Germline V gives CDR1 SGHTA, CDR2 FQGNSA. In nucleotides, the CDR3 is TGTGCCAGCAGCTCAAATCGCGGGGGGGCCAGGAGTGGGGAGCTGTTTTTT. It encodes CASSSNRGGARSGELFF. Full variable domain (rest looked up from reference TRBV7-2 and TRBJ2-2): GAGVSQSPSNKVTEKGKDVELRCDPISGHTALYWYRQSLGQGLEFLIYFQGNSAPDKSGLPSDRFSAERTGGSVSTLTIQRTQQEDSAVYLCASSSNRGGARSGELFFGEGSRLTVL.

V is TRBV2 and J is TRBJ1-5; TRBD1 agrees at 8 bases. Looked up from germline, CDR1 is SNHLY and CDR2 is FYNNEI. J lost 0 bases, V lost 5 bases, and 6 bases had no gene match. The CDR3 is made up of 16 amino acids. CDR3 bases: TGTGCCAGCAGTTCCGACAGGGGAAGTAGCAATCAGCCCCAGCATTTT. Amino acid sequence: CASSSDRGSSNQPQHF.

V is TRBV5-4 and J is TRBJ1-2, with 11 bases identical to TRBD1. CDR1 is SGHNT and CDR2 is YYREEE in the germline V gene (reference sequence). The CDR3 has 15 residues. V was clipped by 4 bases and J by 4 bases; unmatched bases: 6. CDR3 region: CASSGGTGGGYGYTF. In DNA, the CDR3 is TGTGCCAGCAGCGGAGGGACAGGGGGTGGCTATGGCTACACCTTC.

This clone was seen only a few times. The J gene is TRBJ2-2, the V gene TRBV5-4; 11 bases map to TRBD1. The CDR3 extends over 17 amino acids. Germline CDR1 and CDR2: SGHNT and YYREEE (reference sequence). After removal of 4 bases from V and 4 bases from J, the junction contained 9 bases not matched to a gene. As DNA, the CDR3 is TGTGCCAGCAGCCCCGATGGAGGGACAGGGGGCACCGGGGAGCTGTTTTTT. Amino acids: CASSPDGGTGGTGELFF.

Here the CDR3 reads CASSSRTGANVLTF. Here the CDR3 DNA reads TGTGCCAGCAGTAGTAGAACCGGGGCCAACGTCCTGACTTTC. The chain uses TRBV25-1 and TRBJ2-6; no clear D gene. The CDR3 runs 14 residues. V was cut by 5 bases and J by 4 bases, with 9 bases left in between. CDR1 and CDR2 (germline): MGHDK, SYGVNS.

This chain joins TRBV23-1 and TRBJ2-1; 7 positions match TRBD1. Being an ORF, TRBV23-1 has a function that is uncertain. Germline trimming cut 0 bases from V and 1 base from J; bases unmatched to any gene: 6. This CDR3 has 17 residues. The CDR3 sequence is CASSQSSMGQSYNEQFF. The CDR3 nucleotides read TGCGCCAGCAGTCAATCGAGTATGGGACAGTCCTACAATGAGCAGTTCTTC.

The J gene is TRBJ1-4, the V gene TRBV6-5; TRBD1 agrees at 7 bases. Germline V gene lookup returns CDR1 MNHEY and CDR2 SVGAGI. V shed 10 bases, J shed 7 bases, and the junction held 9 bases outside the gene matches. The CDR3 is 13 residues long. CDR3 in amino acids: CATTGDGGEKLFF. CDR3 DNA: TGTGCCACAACAGGGGATGGTGGTGAAAAACTGTTTTTT.

The chain carries TRBV7-3 and TRBJ1-1, with a weak D call TRBD1 (6 bases). V shed 5 bases and J shed 1 base, with 14 bases lying between them. Germline V gives CDR1 SGHTA, CDR2 FQGTGA. This CDR3 is built from 15 residues. Here the CDR3 DNA reads TGTGCCAGCAGCGCTTCTACAGGGAAGAACACTGAAGCTTTCTTT. It is translated as CASSASTGKNTEAFF. Full variable domain (outside the CDR3, taken from reference TRBV7-3 and TRBJ1-1): GAGVSQTPSNKVTEKGKYVELRCDPISGHTALYWYRQSLGQGPEFLIYFQGTGAADDSGLPNDRFFAVRPEGSVSTLKIQRTERGDSAVYLCASSASTGKNTEAFFGQGTRLTVV.